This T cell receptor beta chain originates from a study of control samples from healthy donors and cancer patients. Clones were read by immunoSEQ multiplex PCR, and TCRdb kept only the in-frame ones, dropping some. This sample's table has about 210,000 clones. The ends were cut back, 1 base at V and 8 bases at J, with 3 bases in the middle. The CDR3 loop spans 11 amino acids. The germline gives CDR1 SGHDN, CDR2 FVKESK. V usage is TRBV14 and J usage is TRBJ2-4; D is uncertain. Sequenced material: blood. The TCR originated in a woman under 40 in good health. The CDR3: CASSQAHIQYF. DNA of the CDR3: TGTGCCAGCAGCCAAGCGCACATTCAGTACTTC. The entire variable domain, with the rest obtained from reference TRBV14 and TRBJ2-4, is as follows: EAGVTQFPSHSVIEKGQTVTLRCDPISGHDNLYWYRRVMGKEIKFLLHFVKESKQDESGMPNNRFLAERTGGTYSTLKVQPAELEDSGVYFCASSQAHIQYFGAGTRLSVL.